This T cell receptor beta chain appears in the sequencing data of a study of cytomegalovirus exposure and HLA in healthy donors. While unrecorded immune exposures were likely, the donors were nominally healthy when sampled. Primers: 60 Vbeta forward and 13 Jbeta reverse. Original processing notes: The count from a later analysis was about 80 million unique TCR beta chains, some 12 million of them shared. Using immunoSEQ multiplex PCR, the repertoire was profiled, and TCRdb retains in-frame clones only, with some absent. V and J calls and clone size are given by that table; D and trimming were obtained from the DNA. Seen here are under 250,000 clones, approximately 79% observed once, and the top ten hold 1.7%. Looked up from germline, CDR1 is MDHEN and CDR2 is SYDVKM. With 7 bases removed from V and 4 bases from J, the gap between germline ends came to 16 bases. The CDR3 runs 15 residues.

The TCR sequence derives from a man aged 50 to 60 in good health and CMV-seronegative. The sequencing sample was made of PBMCs. The chain combines TRBV28 with TRBJ2-2; the D is unclear. The CDR3 nucleotides are TGTGCCAGCACCCAAGCCGGAGTCGGCACCGGGGAGCTGTTTTTT. Amino acids: CASTQAGVGTGELFF.